There are many counts of the clone carrying this TCR beta chain. The sample comes from a study of blood T cell repertoires in COVID-19. Background on the study: The origin of the acute and convalescent COVID-19 samples was the United States, Italy and Spain. T cells, B-cell-depleted T cells, or PBMCs supplied cDNA or gDNA.

Methods used by the authors: Amplification of reference gene primers provided the estimated nucleated cell counts. Sequencing was performed with immunoSEQ multiplex PCR; in TCRdb, only in-frame clones are kept and a portion is missing. The V and J calls and the clone size are those of that table, but D and trimming were determined from the DNA. The sample includes over 100,000 clones, approximately 85% of them seen just once. Germline CDR1 reads SGHAT; CDR2 reads FQNNGV. The CDR3 runs to 15 residues. Between the trimmed V and J ends, which lost 7 bases and 7 bases, there was a span of 19 bases. This receptor was taken from a man between 65 and 80 years old with acute or convalescent COVID-19. The gene calls are TRBV11-2 and TRBJ2-2, with a possible D match to TRBD2 (6 bases). The sample was peripheral blood. This CDR3 reads CASTGGVKVGGELFF. The CDR3 coding sequence is TGTGCCAGCACCGGGGGAGTAAAGGTTGGCGGGGAGCTGTTTTTT.